The T cell receptor beta chain described here comes from a study of Ad26.COV2.S vaccination and SARS-CoV-2 variants. Study background: Administration of Ad26.COV2.S was intramuscular, either once or twice 56 days apart.

General study findings and limits: Substantial breadth was reported for post-vaccination spike-specific CD8+ and CD4+ T cells.

The V and J ends lost 0 bases and 7 bases, in that order; junction bases with no gene match: 7. CDR3 size: 17 residues. Germline CDR1 reads SGHDN; CDR2 reads FVKESK. To note about this clone: The target antigen is unknown.

Profiled with immunoSEQ multiplex PCR; TCRdb holds only in-frame clones, not every one. The table has about 680,000 clones, 80% to 90% seen once. Treatment described: some 19 received Ad26.COV2.S at low or high dose, single or two shots; 5 received placebo; per-sample allocation not given. After the first vaccine or placebo injection, samples were drawn on day 63. Boston hosted the donor, who was an adult aged 18-55 years. Expressing Wuhan-strain SARS-CoV-2 spike, an Ad26 vector served as the vaccine. V is TRBV14 and J is TRBJ2-1; 12 bases are a match to TRBD2. This sample comprised peripheral blood, obtained in a trial of Ad26.COV2.S vaccine versus placebo. This clonotype was sampled from a person aged 18-65 years who received the Ad26.COV2.S COVID-19 vaccine or a placebo. The DNA for the CDR3 is TGTGCCAGCAGCCAAGATCTGGCTAGCGGGAGGGGAAATGAGCAGTTCTTC. Amino acids: CASSQDLASGRGNEQFF.